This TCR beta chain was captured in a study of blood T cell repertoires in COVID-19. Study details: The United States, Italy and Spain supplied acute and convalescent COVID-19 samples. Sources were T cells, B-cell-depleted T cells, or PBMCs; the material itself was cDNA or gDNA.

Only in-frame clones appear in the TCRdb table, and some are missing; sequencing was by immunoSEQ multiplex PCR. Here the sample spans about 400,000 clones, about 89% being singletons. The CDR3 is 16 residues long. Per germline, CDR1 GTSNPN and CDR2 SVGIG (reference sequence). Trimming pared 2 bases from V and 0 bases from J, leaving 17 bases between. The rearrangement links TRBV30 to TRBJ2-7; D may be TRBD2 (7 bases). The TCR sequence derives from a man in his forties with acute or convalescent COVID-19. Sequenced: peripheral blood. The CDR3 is CAWSRGAQLSSYEQYF. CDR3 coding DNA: TGTGCCTGGAGTCGGGGGGCTCAGCTGAGCTCCTACGAGCAGTACTTC.